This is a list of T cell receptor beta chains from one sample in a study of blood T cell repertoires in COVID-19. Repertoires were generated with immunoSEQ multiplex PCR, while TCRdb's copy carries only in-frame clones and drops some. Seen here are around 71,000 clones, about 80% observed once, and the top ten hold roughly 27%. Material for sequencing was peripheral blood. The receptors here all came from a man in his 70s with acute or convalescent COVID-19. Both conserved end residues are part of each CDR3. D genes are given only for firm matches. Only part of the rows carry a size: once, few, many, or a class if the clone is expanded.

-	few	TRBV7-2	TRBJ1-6	CASSLGREGSPLHF	TGTGCCAGCAGCTTAGGCAGGGAAGGGTCACCCCTCCACTTT
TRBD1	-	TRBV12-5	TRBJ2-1	CASGSPSLDRGLFF	TGTGCTAGTGGTTCCCCCTCTTTAGACAGGGGGCTTTTCTTC
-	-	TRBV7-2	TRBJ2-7	CASSLESQGSFEQYF	TGTGCCAGCAGCTTAGAATCGCAGGGGAGTTTCGAGCAGTACTTC
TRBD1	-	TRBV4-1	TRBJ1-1	CASSQEGQTLMNTEAFF	TGCGCCAGCAGCCAAGAGGGACAGACCTTAATGAACACTGAAGCTTTCTTT
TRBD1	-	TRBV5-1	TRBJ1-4	CASSLGTGRGEKLFF	TGCGCCAGCAGCTTAGGGACAGGCAGAGGTGAAAAACTGTTTTTT
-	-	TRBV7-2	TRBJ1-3	CASVLQGRAGNTIYF	TGTGCCAGCGTTCTTCAGGGAAGGGCTGGAAACACCATATATTTT
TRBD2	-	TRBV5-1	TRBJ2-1	CASSLVAGENEQFF	TGCGCCAGCAGCTTAGTGGCGGGAGAAAATGAGCAGTTCTTC
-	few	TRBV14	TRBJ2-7	CASSQGRGEQYF	TGTGCCAGCAGCCAAGGTCGGGGCGAGCAGTACTTC
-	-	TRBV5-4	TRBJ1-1	CASSFGAYDTQAFF	TGTGCCAGCAGCTTTGGGGCTTATGACACTCAAGCTTTCTTT
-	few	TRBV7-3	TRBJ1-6	CASSATTYNSPLHF	TGTGCCAGCAGCGCGACAACCTATAATTCACCCCTCCACTTT
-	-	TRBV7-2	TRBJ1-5	CASSMISPGQPQHF	TGTGCCAGCAGTATGATATCACCGGGGCAGCCCCAGCATTTT
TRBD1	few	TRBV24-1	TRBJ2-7	CATYRGPYEQYF	TGTGCCACCTACAGGGGGCCCTACGAGCAGTACTTC
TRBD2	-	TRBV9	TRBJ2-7	CASSVSSGRTEQYF	TGTGCCAGCAGCGTATCGAGCGGGAGGACCGAGCAGTACTTC
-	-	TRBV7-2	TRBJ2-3	CASSFLPSGTQYF	TGTGCCAGCAGCTTTTTACCCTCGGGTACGCAGTATTTT
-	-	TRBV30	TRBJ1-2	CAWGWAPRAGGYTF	TGTGCCTGGGGCTGGGCCCCTCGGGCGGGTGGCTACACCTTC
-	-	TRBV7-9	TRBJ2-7	CASSLGTGSSEQYF	TGTGCCAGCAGCTTAGGAACAGGGTCTAGCGAGCAGTACTTC
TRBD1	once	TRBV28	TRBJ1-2	CASSLGAGGARGYTF	TGTGCCAGCAGTTTAGGGGCAGGGGGCGCCCGTGGCTACACCTTC
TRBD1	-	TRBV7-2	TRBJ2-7	CASSSRTGSAEQYF	TGTGCCAGCAGCTCAAGGACAGGGTCGGCCGAGCAGTACTTC
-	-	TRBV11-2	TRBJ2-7	CASSLGTGKYEQYF	TGTGCCAGCAGCTTAGGAACAGGGAAATACGAGCAGTACTTC